The TCR beta chain described here comes from a study of blood T cell repertoires in COVID-19. Clinical history as reported by participants underpinned cohort assignment. Two negative PCRs, clearance, or symptom resolution characterized the recovered Cohort 3 donors. Per germline, CDR1 SGHDT and CDR2 YYEEEE. This CDR3 spans 16 amino acids. J gave up 2 bases and V 4 bases, and 11 bases lay outside the gene matches. In the authors' methods: Reference gene primer amplification in the assay estimated nucleated cell counts. Produced via immunoSEQ multiplex PCR; TCRdb's table is partial and in-frame only. V and J calls and clone size come straight from that table; D and trimming were deduced from the DNA. Among around 300,000 clones listed, around nine tenths were seen once.

The genes are TRBV5-6 and TRBJ2-7, with 8 bases fitting TRBD1. The TCR sequence derives from a young woman who had recovered from COVID-19. The specimen sequenced was PBMCs or T cells enriched from blood (not recorded which). The CDR3 protein is CASSPLTRQGPYEQYF. The DNA of the CDR3 is TGTGCCAGCAGCCCCCTTACGAGACAGGGGCCCTACGAGCAGTACTTC.